Detailed here is one T cell receptor beta chain. No antigen is known for it. The record originates from a study of beta chain features in type 1 diabetes. Study background: Investigators examined 85 million to 110 million sorted cells across all samples.

General observations from the study: Patients' naive, central memory and regulatory TCRB repertoires appeared more alike than those of healthy donors. Moderate but significant shortening of TCRB CDR3s was recorded in all four CD4+ subsets from Type 1 diabetes patients. A potential influence of HLA type upon TCRB rearrangement remained unresolved herein.

This CDR3 has 15 residues. In germline, CDR1 is LNHDA, CDR2 SQIVND (reference sequence). The V segment lost 6 bases and the J segment 4 bases; nucleotides outside the gene matches: 9. TCRB transcripts that were expressed got sequenced, as all of the isolated RNA had been reverse transcribed. Sequenced by immunoSEQ multiplex PCR; TCRdb stores in-frame clones only, minus some. The sample contains 250,000 to 350,000 clones, around 15% of which appear only once. The sequencing sample was made of naive CD4+ T cells from blood. The rearrangement uses TRBV19 and TRBJ1-5, with 7 bases lining up with TRBD1. The sequence was obtained from a young man with type 1 diabetes. The CDR3 DNA reads as TGTGCCAGTAGCACGACAGGGTCTTCGAATCAGCCCCAGCATTTT. It codes for CASSTTGSSNQPQHF. Full variable domain (rest looked up from reference TRBV19 and TRBJ1-5): DGGITQSPKYLFRKEGQNVTLSCEQNLNHDAMYWYRQDPGQGLRLIYYSQIVNDFQKGDIAEGYSVSREKKESFPLTVTSAQKNPTAFYLCASSTTGSSNQPQHFGDGTRLSIL.